This passage covers 6 T cell receptor beta chains from one sample sequenced in a study of cytomegalovirus exposure and HLA in healthy donors. Amplification used 60 Vbeta primers and 13 Jbeta primers. TCRdb's table, derived via immunoSEQ multiplex PCR, lists solely in-frame clones and lacks some. This sample yields under 200,000 clones, of which over 70% are seen a single time; roughly 0.5% belongs to the top ten. Sequencing used PBMCs. Source of these receptors: a woman in her forties or fifties in good health and CMV-seronegative.

The chain carries TRBV4-1 and TRBJ2-1; D remains ambiguous. V lost 1 base, J lost 4 bases, and 8 bases lay in between. The CDR3 loop spans 14 amino acids. CDR1 is MGHRA and CDR2 is YSYEKL in the germline V gene. CDR3 nucleotide sequence: TGCGCCAGCAGCCAAGGCTCTATTTACAATGAGCAGTTCTTC. This translates into CASSQGSIYNEQFF.

V gene TRBV27 combines with J gene TRBJ2-2; TRBD1 might be the D (6 bases). CDR1 and CDR2 from the germline V gene are MNHEY and SMNVEV (reference sequence). V was clipped by 3 bases and J by 4 bases, with 15 bases between them. This CDR3 has 16 amino acids. The CDR3 protein is CASSFDPDSSTGELFF. In DNA, the CDR3 is TGTGCCAGCAGTTTCGATCCGGACAGCAGCACCGGGGAGCTGTTTTTT.

The chain is built from TRBV28 and TRBJ1-2; possible D gene TRBD1, 5 bases. Germline V lookup: CDR1 MDHEN, CDR2 SYDVKM. With 7 bases removed from V and 7 bases from J, the gap between germline ends came to 16 bases. The CDR3 has 13 residues. The chain's CDR3 is CASTTGGVSGYTF. The CDR3 coding sequence is TGTGCCAGCACCACGGGGGGGGTCTCTGGCTACACCTTC.

This clone was observed a handful of times. V is TRBV14 and J is TRBJ2-5; no definite D call. V lost 2 bases and J 5 bases, leaving 6 bases between the germline ends. The CDR3 consists of 12 residues. In germline, CDR1 is SGHDN, CDR2 FVKESK. The CDR3 sequence is CASSQYIETQYF. CDR3 DNA sequence: TGTGCCAGCAGCCAATATATCGAGACCCAGTACTTC.

V gene TRBV18 combines with J gene TRBJ1-3; 8 bases map to TRBD1. With V trimmed by 3 bases and J by 4 bases, 8 bases remained unmatched. The CDR3 sequence is 16 residues long. In germline, CDR1 is KGHSH, CDR2 LQKENI. CDR3 residues: CASSPLTGVVGNTIYF. CDR3 nucleotides: TGTGCCAGCTCACCCCTGACAGGGGTGGTCGGAAACACCATATATTTT.

The chain employs TRBV14 and TRBJ2-1; 14 bases fit TRBD2. The ends lost 4 bases at V and 4 bases at J; junction bases unmatched: 6. Germline CDR1 and CDR2: SGHDN and FVKESK. There are 17 residues in the CDR3. The CDR3 region is CASSLRRLAGGYNEQFF. The CDR3 DNA follows: TGTGCCAGCAGCCTAAGGCGACTAGCGGGAGGGTACAATGAGCAGTTCTTC.